These 11 T cell receptor delta chains were all obtained from the same sample, sequenced in a study of gamma-delta chains in newborns, infants, children. TCRdb reran clone calling via CATT on the reads. Among about 11,000 delta-chain clones listed, approximately 8.2% were seen once. What was sequenced was blood. These TCRs come from a child who was a newborn, infant or young child, either healthy, febrile or measles-vaccinated (not recorded which).

The J gene is TRDJ1, the V gene TRDV2, with D possibly matching TRDD3 (6 bases). The germline V gene has CDR1 GEAIGNYY and CDR2 EKD. The V and J ends lost 2 bases and 1 base respectively, with 16 bases between them. This CDR3 region has 16 residues. CDR3 coding DNA: TGTGCCTGTGACAGACTGGGCGACAATACCACCGATAAACTCATCTTT. This sequence encodes CACDRLGDNTTDKLIF.

This clone was picked up a small number of times. The rearrangement joins TRDV2 to TRDJ3, with 7 bases that match TRDD3. CDR1 and CDR2 from the germline V gene are GEAIGNYY and EKD. V lost 0 bases and J lost 0; bases outside the gene matches: 10. The CDR3 consists of 20 residues. The CDR3 coding sequence is TGTGCCTGTGACACCGTGGGGATATTACTGGGCTCCTGGGACACCCGACAGATGTTTTTC. Its protein is CACDTVGILLGSWDTRQMFF.

This clone was observed a handful of times. The sample contains more than one DNA sequence encoding this CDR3. The rearrangement uses TRDV2 and TRDJ1; 8 bases map to TRDD3. Trimming removed 1 base from V and 7 bases from J; junction bases left unmatched: 13. Per germline, CDR1 GEAIGNYY and CDR2 EKD. The CDR3 runs 16 residues. The CDR3 region is CACDTVDRTGGLKLIF. CDR3 sequence (DNA): TGTGCCTGTGACACAGTCGACCGTACTGGGGGCCTTAAACTCATCTTT.

This clone was counted between two and nine times. V is TRDV1 and J is TRDJ1; D unresolved. The CDR3 has 14 amino acids. Germline V gene data show CDR1 as TSWWSYY and CDR2 as QGS. Trimming cost V 3 bases and J 0 bases, with 8 bases left between them. CDR3 sequence: CALGDLYYTDKLIF. The CDR3 bases are TGTGCTCTTGGGGATCTTTACTACACCGATAAACTCATCTTT.

By share of the sample, this clone is medium-sized. Within the sample, other DNA sequences also encode this same CDR3. The chain recombines TRDV2 with TRDJ1; 10 nucleotides agree with TRDD3. After removal of 0 bases from V and 3 bases from J, the junction contained 0 bases not matched to a gene. Looked up from germline, CDR1 is GEAIGNYY and CDR2 is EKD. There are 14 residues in the CDR3. The CDR3 sequence: CACDTWGIPDKLIF. The CDR3 DNA is TGTGCCTGTGACACCTGGGGGATACCCGATAAACTCATCTTT.

This clone came up a few times. The gene calls are TRDV2 and TRDJ1, with TRDD3 matching over 13 bases. The CDR3 is made up of 17 amino acids. The germline V gene encodes CDR1 GEAIGNYY and CDR2 EKD. With V trimmed by 3 bases and J by 2 bases, 8 bases remained unmatched. CDR3 region: CACDVLGDTRETDKLIF. CDR3 sequence (DNA): TGTGCCTGTGACGTACTGGGGGATACGCGAGAAACCGATAAACTCATCTTT.

Turning to this clone: The same CDR3 also results from other DNA sequences found in this sample. The chain carries TRDV2 and TRDJ3; tentative D call: TRDD3 (5 bases). The CDR3 sequence is 18 residues long. Germline V gene lookup returns CDR1 GEAIGNYY and CDR2 EKD. V was clipped by 0 bases and J by 0 bases, with 11 bases between them. CDR3: CACDTGGFSSWDTRQMFF. The DNA of the CDR3 is TGTGCCTGTGACACCGGGGGGTTCAGCTCCTGGGACACCCGACAGATGTTTTTC.

The J gene is TRDJ2, the V gene TRDV2; 13 nucleotides agree with TRDD3. This CDR3 has 19 residues. CDR1 is GEAIGNYY and CDR2 is EKD in the germline V gene. The V and J ends lost 1 base and 8 bases, in that order; junction bases with no gene match: 15. The CDR3 nucleotides read TGTGCCTGTGACACGATACTGGGGGATACGGGGTCTGACAGGGCACAACTCTTCTTT. It translates to CACDTILGDTGSDRAQLFF.

The chain links TRDV2 to TRDJ1; possible D gene TRDD3, 5 bases. The CDR3 contains 14 residues. V was pared by 3 bases and J by 1 base, with 11 bases between. The germline gives CDR1 GEAIGNYY, CDR2 EKD. The CDR3 nucleotides are TGTGCCTGTGACCCTATACGCGGCACCGATAAACTCATCTTT. It is translated as CACDPIRGTDKLIF.

In nucleotides, the CDR3 is TGTGCCTGTGACACCTTGGAGGCCAATGTACGGCAGTACCAAGATAAACTCATCTTT. It is translated as CACDTLEANVRQYQDKLIF. V is TRDV2 and J is TRDJ1, with D hard to call. Looked up from germline, CDR1 is GEAIGNYY and CDR2 is EKD. CDR3 length: 19 residues. The V gene lost 0 bases and the J gene lost 5 bases, with 27 bases spanning the gap.

This clone has more than one count but fewer than ten. The chain employs TRDV2 and TRDJ1, with TRDD3 matching 7 bases. The CDR3 loop spans 15 amino acids. The germline CDR1 and CDR2 sequences are GEAIGNYY and EKD. The V gene end was trimmed by 2 bases and the J gene end by 2 bases; junction bases not matched to a gene: 7. CDR3 sequence reads: CACDILGTSTDKLIF. CDR3 nucleotide sequence: TGTGCCTGTGACATACTGGGGACCAGTACCGATAAACTCATCTTT.